The source of this TCR beta chain is a study of cytotoxic CD8 clonotypes in ibrutinib-treated CLL. This CDR3 is built from 14 residues. Germline V gene lookup returns CDR1 SGHVS and CDR2 FQNEAQ. The ends were cut back, 5 bases at V and 7 bases at J, with 17 bases in the middle. Generated by immunoSEQ multiplex PCR, the TCRdb table keeps only in-frame clones and is missing some. The sample yields about 50,000 clones, 57% seen once. This clone has only a few counts. The receptor was derived from a human donor with chronic lymphocytic leukemia. This sequence joins TRBV7-8 and TRBJ1-2, with D uncertain. This sample comprised PBMCs, obtained after 24 months of ibrutinib treatment. CDR3 in DNA: TGTGCCAGCAGCCCCCGGGCCCTGGCTCTTGGCTACACCTTC. Protein product: CASSPRALALGYTF.